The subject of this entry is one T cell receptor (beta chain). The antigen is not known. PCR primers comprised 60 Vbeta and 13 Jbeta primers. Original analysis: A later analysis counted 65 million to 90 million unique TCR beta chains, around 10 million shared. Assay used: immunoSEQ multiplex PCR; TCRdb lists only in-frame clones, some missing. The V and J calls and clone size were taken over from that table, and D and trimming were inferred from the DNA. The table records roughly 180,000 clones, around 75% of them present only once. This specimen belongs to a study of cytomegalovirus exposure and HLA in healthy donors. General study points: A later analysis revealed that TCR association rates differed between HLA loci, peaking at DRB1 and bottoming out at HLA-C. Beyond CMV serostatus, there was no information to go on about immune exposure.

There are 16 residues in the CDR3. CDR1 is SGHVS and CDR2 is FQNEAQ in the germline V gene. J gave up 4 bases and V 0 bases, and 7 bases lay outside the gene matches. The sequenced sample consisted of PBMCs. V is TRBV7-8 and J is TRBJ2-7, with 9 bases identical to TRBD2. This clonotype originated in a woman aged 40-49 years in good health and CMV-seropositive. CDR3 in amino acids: CASSLAGLAGRYEQYF. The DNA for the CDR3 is TGTGCCAGCAGCTTAGCGGGGCTAGCGGGAAGATACGAGCAGTACTTC.